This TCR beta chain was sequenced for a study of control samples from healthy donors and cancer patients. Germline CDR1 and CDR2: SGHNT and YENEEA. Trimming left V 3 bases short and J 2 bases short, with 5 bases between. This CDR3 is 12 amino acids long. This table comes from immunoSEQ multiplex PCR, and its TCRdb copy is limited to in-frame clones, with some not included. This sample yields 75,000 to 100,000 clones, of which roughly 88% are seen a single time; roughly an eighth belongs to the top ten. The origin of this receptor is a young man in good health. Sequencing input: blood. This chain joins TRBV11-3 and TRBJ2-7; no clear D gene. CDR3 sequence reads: CASSFITYEQYF. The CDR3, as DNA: TGTGCCAGCAGCTTCATTACCTACGAGCAGTACTTC.